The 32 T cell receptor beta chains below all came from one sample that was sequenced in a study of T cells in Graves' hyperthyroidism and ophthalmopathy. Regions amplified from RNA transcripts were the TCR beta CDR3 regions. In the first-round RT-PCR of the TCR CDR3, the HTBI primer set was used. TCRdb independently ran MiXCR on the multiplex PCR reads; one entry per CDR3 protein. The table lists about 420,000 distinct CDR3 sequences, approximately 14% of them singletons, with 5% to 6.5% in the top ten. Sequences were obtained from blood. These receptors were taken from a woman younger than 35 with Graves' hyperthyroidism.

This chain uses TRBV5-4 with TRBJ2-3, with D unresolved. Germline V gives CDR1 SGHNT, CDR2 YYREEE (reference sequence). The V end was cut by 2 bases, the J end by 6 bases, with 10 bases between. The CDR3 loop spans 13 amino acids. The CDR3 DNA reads TGTGCCAGCAGCTTTGATGAGTTGGATACGCAGTATTTT. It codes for CASSFDELDTQYF. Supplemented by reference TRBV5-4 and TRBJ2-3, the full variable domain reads ETGVTQSPTHLIKTRGQQVTLRCSSQSGHNTVSWYQQALGQGPQFIFQYYREEENGRGNFPPRFSGLQFPNYSSELNVNALELDDSALYLCASSFDELDTQYFGPGTRLTVL.

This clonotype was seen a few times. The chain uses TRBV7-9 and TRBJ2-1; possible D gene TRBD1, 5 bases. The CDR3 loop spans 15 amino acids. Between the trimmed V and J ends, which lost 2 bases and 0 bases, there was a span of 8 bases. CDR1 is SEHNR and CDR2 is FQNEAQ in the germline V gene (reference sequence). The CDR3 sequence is CASSLRGISYNEQFF. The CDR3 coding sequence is TGTGCCAGCAGCTTAAGGGGAATCTCCTACAATGAGCAGTTCTTC.

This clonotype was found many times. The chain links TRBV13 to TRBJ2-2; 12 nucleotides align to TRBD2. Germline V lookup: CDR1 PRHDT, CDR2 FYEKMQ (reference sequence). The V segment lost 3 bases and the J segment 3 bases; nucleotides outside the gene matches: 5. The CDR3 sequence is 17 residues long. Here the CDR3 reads CASSFWRTSGDTGELFF. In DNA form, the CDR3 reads TGTGCCAGCAGCTTTTGGAGGACTAGCGGGGACACCGGGGAGCTGTTTTTT.

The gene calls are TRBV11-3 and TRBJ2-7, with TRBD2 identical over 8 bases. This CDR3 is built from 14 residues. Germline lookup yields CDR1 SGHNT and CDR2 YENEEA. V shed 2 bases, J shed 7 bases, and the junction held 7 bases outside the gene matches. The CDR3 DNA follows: TGTGCCAGCAGCTTAATAGCGGGAAACTATGAGCAGTACTTC. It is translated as CASSLIAGNYEQYF.

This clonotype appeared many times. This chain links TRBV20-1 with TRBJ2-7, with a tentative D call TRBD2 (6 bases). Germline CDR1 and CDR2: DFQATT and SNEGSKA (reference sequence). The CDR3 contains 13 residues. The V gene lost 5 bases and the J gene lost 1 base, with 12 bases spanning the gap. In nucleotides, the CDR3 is TGCAGTGCTGGAGCGGGTGCGTCCTACGAGCAGTACTTC. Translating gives CSAGAGASYEQYF.

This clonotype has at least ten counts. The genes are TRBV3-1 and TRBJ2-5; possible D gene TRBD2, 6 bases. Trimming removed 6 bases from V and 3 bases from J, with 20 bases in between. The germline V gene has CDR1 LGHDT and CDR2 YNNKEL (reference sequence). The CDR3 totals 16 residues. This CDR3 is CASSPPWAGRKETQYF. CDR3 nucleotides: TGTGCCAGCAGTCCACCCTGGGCAGGGAGGAAAGAGACCCAGTACTTC.

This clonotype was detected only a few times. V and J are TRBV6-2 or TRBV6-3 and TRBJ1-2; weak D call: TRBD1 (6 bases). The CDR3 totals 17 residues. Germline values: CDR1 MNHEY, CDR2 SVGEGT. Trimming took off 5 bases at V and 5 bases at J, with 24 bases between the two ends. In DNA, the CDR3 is TGTGCCAGCAGTCCCCACAAGGACAGACCGGCCGGGTATGGCTACACCTTC. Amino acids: CASSPHKDRPAGYGYTF.

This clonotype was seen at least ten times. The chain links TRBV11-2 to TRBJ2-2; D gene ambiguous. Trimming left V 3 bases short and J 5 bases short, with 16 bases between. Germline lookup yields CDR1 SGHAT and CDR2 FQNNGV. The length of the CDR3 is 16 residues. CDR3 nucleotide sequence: TGTGCCAGCAGCTTTAGCTCGCGGAGAGGAACCGGGGAGCTGTTTTTT. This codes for CASSFSSRRGTGELFF.

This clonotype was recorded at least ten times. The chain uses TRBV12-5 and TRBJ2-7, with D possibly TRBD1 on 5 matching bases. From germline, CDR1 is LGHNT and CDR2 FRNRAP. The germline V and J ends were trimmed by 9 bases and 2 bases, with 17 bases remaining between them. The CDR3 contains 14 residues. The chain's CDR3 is CASEPGQGAYEQYF. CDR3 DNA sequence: TGTGCTAGCGAGCCCGGGCAGGGTGCCTACGAGCAGTACTTC.

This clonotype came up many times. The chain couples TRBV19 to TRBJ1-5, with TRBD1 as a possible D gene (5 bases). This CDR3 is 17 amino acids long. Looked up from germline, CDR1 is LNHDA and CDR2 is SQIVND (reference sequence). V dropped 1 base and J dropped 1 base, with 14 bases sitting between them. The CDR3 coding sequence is TGTGCCAGTAGTATAGTCGGCGGGGGGTCGAGCAATCAGCCCCAGCATTTT. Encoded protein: CASSIVGGGSSNQPQHF.

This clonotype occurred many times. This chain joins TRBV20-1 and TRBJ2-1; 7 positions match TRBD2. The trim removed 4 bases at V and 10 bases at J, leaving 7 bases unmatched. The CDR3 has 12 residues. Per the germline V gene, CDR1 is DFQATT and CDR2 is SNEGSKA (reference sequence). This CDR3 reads CSANSRAGEQFF. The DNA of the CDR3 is TGCAGTGCTAATAGCCGAGCGGGGGAGCAGTTCTTC.

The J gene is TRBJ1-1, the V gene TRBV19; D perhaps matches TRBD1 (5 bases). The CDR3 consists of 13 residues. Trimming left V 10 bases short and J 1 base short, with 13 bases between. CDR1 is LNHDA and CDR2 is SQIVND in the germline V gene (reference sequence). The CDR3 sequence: CATGQDRNTEAFF. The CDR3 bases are TGTGCCACCGGTCAAGACAGGAACACTGAAGCTTTCTTT.

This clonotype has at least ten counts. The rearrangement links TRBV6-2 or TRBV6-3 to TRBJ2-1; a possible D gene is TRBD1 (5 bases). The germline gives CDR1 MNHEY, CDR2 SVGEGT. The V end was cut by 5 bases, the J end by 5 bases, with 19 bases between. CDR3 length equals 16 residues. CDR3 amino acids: CASSQHSKGRHNEQFF. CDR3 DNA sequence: TGTGCCAGCAGTCAACACTCCAAGGGGCGACACAATGAGCAGTTCTTC.

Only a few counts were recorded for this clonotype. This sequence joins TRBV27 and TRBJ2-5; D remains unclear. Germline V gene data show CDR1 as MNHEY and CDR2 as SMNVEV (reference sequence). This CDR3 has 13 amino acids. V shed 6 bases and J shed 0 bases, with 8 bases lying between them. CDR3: CASSPTYQETQYF. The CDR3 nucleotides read TGTGCCAGCAGCCCAACCTACCAAGAGACCCAGTACTTC.

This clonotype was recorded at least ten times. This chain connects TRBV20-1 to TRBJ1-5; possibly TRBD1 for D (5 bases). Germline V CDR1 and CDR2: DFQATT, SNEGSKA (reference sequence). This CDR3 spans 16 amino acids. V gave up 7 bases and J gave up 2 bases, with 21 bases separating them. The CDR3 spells CSVSSGDRFGNQPQHF. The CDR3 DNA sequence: TGCAGTGTTTCGAGCGGAGACAGATTTGGCAATCAGCCCCAGCATTTT.

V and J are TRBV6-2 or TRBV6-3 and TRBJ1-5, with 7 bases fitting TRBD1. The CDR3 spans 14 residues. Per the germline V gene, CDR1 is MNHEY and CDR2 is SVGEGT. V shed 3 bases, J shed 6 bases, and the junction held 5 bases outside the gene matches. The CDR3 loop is CASSYIRGPQPQHF. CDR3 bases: TGTGCCAGCAGTTATATAAGGGGGCCTCAGCCCCAGCATTTT.

CDR3 protein: CASSLRAGDTEAFF. The DNA of the CDR3 is TGTGCCAGCTCGCTCCGTGCCGGGGACACTGAAGCTTTCTTT. The chain has TRBV18 and TRBJ1-1; D is unresolved. The CDR3 has 14 amino acids. The V gene lost 6 bases and the J gene lost 3 bases, with 14 bases spanning the gap. Looked up from germline, CDR1 is KGHSH and CDR2 is LQKENI. Full variable domain (rest looked up from reference TRBV18 and TRBJ1-1): NAGVMQNPRHLVRRRGQEARLRCSPMKGHSHVYWYRQLPEEGLKFMVYLQKENIIDESGMPKERFSAEFPKEGPSILRIQQVVRGDSAAYFCASSLRAGDTEAFFGQGTRLTVV.

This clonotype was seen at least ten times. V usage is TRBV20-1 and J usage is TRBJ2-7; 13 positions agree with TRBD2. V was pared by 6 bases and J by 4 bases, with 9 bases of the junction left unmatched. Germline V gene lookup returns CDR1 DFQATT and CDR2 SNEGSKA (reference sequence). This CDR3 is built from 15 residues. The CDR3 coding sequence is TGCAGTGCCGCACAACTAGCGGGAGGGCCTTACGAGCAGTACTTC. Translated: CSAAQLAGGPYEQYF.

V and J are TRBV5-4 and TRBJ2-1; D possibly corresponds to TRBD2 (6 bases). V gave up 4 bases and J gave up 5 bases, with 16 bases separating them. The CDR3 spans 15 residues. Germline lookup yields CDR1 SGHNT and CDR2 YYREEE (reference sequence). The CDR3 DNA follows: TGTGCCAGCAGCCGGGAGTCGGCGATTAACAATGAGCAGTTCTTC. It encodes CASSRESAINNEQFF.

CDR3 sequence: CASSQGSRNTIYF. The CDR3 DNA reads TGTGCCAGCAGCCAGGGCAGTAGAAACACCATATATTTT. The chain recombines TRBV7-9 with TRBJ1-3; D is possibly TRBD1 (5 bases). The germline gives CDR1 SEHNR, CDR2 FQNEAQ (reference sequence). The CDR3 length is 13 residues. The germline V and J ends were trimmed by 5 bases and 5 bases, with 10 bases remaining between them.

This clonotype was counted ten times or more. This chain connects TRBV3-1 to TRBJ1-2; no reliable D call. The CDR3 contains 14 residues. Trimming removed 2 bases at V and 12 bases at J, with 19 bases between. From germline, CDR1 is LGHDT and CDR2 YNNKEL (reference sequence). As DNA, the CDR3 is TGTGCCAGCAGCCAAAGCGCGCTTATGTCCGTGCACACCTTC. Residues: CASSQSALMSVHTF.

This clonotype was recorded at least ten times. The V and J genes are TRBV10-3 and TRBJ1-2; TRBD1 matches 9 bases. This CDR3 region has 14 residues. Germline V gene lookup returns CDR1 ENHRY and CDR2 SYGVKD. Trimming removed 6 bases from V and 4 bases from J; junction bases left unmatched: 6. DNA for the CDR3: TGTGCCATCAGGAGGGACAGGGACTCCTATGGCTACACCTTC. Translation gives CAIRRDRDSYGYTF.

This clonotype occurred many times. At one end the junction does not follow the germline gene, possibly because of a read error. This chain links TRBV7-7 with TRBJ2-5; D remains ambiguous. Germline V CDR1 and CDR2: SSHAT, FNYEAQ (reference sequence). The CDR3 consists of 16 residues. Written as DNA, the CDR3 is TGTGCTAGCAGCTTAGGGCGCCAGGTCGTTACAGAGACCCAGTACTTC. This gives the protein CASSLGRQVVTETQYF.

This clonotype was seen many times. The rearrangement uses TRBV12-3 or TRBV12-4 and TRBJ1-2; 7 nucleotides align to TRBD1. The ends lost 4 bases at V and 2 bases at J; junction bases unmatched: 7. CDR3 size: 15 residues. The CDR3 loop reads CASSYTGTVNYGYTF. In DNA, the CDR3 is TGTGCCAGCAGTTATACCGGGACAGTGAACTATGGCTACACCTTC.

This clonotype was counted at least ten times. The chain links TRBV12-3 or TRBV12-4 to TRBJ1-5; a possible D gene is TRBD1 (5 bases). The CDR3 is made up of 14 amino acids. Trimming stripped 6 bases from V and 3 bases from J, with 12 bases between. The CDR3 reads CASSPGGDNQPQHF. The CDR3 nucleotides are TGTGCCAGCAGCCCCGGGGGGGACAATCAGCCCCAGCATTTT.

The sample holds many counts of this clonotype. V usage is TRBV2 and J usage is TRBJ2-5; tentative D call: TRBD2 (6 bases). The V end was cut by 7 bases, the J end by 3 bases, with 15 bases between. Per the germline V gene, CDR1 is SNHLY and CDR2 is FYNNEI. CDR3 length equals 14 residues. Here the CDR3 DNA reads TGTGCCAGCACTTACCGCGGCGGGGAAGAGACCCAGTACTTC. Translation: CASTYRGGEETQYF.

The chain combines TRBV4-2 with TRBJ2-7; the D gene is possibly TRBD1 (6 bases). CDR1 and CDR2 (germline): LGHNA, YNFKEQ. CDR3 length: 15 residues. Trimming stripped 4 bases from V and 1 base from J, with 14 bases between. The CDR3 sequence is CASSREGGGSYEQYF. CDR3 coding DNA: TGTGCCAGCAGCCGAGAAGGGGGTGGGTCCTACGAGCAGTACTTC.

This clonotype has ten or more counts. This CDR3 reads CASSVTSANYGYTF. Here the CDR3 DNA reads TGCGCCAGCAGCGTGACCTCAGCAAACTATGGCTACACCTTC. This chain uses TRBV5-1 with TRBJ1-2; D remains unclear. V lost 4 bases, J lost 2 bases, and 12 bases lay in between. Looked up from germline, CDR1 is SGHRS and CDR2 is YFSETQ. The CDR3 has 14 residues.

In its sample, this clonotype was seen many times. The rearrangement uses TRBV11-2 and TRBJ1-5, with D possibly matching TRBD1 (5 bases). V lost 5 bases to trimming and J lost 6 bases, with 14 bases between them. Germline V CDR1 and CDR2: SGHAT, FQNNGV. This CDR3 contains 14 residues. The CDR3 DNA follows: TGTGCCAGCAGCCCCCGGGTGGGGGGTCAGCCCCAGCATTTT. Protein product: CASSPRVGGQPQHF. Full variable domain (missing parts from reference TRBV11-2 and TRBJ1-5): EAGVAQSPRYKIIEKRQSVAFWCNPISGHATLYWYQQILGQGPKLLIQFQNNGVVDDSQLPKDRFSAERLKGVDSTLKIQPAKLEDSAVYLCASSPRVGGQPQHFGDGTRLSIL.

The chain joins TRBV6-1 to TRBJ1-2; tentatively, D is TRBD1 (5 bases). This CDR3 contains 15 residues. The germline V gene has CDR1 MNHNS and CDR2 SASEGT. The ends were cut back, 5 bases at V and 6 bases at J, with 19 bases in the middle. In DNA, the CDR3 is TGTGCCAGCAGTTATGAGGGACTCGCCTCGGATGGCTACACCTTC. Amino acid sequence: CASSYEGLASDGYTF.

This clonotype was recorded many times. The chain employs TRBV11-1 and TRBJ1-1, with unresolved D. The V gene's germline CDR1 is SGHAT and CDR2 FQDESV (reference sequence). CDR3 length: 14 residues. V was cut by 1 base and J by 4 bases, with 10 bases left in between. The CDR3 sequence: CASSLEIGFTEAFF. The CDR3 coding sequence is TGTGCCAGCAGCTTAGAAATAGGATTCACTGAAGCTTTCTTT.

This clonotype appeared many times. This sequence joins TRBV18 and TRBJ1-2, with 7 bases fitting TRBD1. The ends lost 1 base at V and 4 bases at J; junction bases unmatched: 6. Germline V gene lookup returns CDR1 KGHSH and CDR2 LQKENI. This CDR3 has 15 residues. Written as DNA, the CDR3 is TGTGCCAGCTCACCACGGGACAGCGGATTCTATGGCTACACCTTC. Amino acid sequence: CASSPRDSGFYGYTF.